These 6 T cell receptor beta chains were all obtained from the same sample, sequenced in a study of T cell responses to AZD1222 COVID-19 vaccine. Using immunoSEQ multiplex PCR, the repertoire was profiled, and TCRdb retains in-frame clones only, with some absent. In the table there are tens of thousands of clones, around 90% of which are singletons. Sample: peripheral blood, taken on day 0 of AZD1222 vaccination. These receptors came from an adult in good health.

The V and J genes are TRBV19 and TRBJ2-1; D possibly matches TRBD1 or TRBD2 (5 bases each). Trimming pared 1 base from V and 10 bases from J, leaving 11 bases between. The CDR3 has 13 amino acids. From germline, CDR1 is LNHDA and CDR2 SQIVND (reference sequence). The CDR3, as DNA: TGTGCCAGTAGTATAGTCCCCGAGGGGGAGCAGTTCTTC. It encodes CASSIVPEGEQFF.

The chain combines TRBV3-1 (or the pseudogene TRBV3-2) with TRBJ2-7; D is possibly TRBD1 or TRBD2 (5 bases each). Trimming pared 1 base from V and 2 bases from J, leaving 12 bases between. CDR3 size: 15 residues. Germline CDR1 reads LGHDT; CDR2 reads YNNKEL (reference sequence). CDR3 protein: CASSQVKGTPYEQYF. The CDR3 region has the DNA TGTGCCAGCAGCCAAGTAAAAGGGACCCCCTACGAGCAGTACTTC.

This chain links TRBV7-9 with TRBJ1-3, with D maybe TRBD1 (5 bases). Germline V gene lookup returns CDR1 SEHNR and CDR2 FQNEAQ (reference sequence). V lost 5 bases and J 4 bases, leaving 15 bases between the germline ends. The CDR3 length is 15 residues. CDR3 coding DNA: TGTGCCAGCAGCGTCCTGGGGGGAATCGGAAACACCATATATTTT. Amino acids: CASSVLGGIGNTIYF.

V gene TRBV2 combines with J gene TRBJ2-7; TRBD2 matches at 10 bases. The CDR3 extends over 15 amino acids. The germline V gene encodes CDR1 SNHLY and CDR2 FYNNEI. V shed 6 bases, J shed 3 bases, and the junction held 8 bases outside the gene matches. The chain's CDR3 is CASSEILAGDYEQYF. The CDR3, as DNA: TGTGCCAGCAGCGAAATCCTAGCGGGGGACTACGAGCAGTACTTC.

The rearrangement uses TRBV27 and TRBJ2-2; D is unclear. Germline assignment: CDR1 MNHEY and CDR2 SMNVEV (reference sequence). Trimming removed 2 bases at V and 5 bases at J, with 6 bases between. The CDR3 loop spans 13 amino acids. The CDR3 nucleotides read TGTGCCAGCAGTTTAGCGTTTACCGGGGAGCTGTTTTTT. Translation: CASSLAFTGELFF.

This clone occurred once. The rearrangement joins TRBV2 to TRBJ1-1; 9 bases line up with TRBD1. Germline V CDR1 and CDR2: SNHLY, FYNNEI. Unmatched junction bases numbered 16, after V lost 5 bases and J lost 0 bases. The CDR3 spans 19 residues. CDR3 nucleotides: TGTGCCAGCAGTACGCCCGGGACAGGGCAGGAGGGGGTGAACACTGAAGCTTTCTTT. This codes for CASSTPGTGQEGVNTEAFF.